The next 14 T cell receptor beta chains were all read from a single sample in a study of PD-L1 blockade in urothelial cancer. The assay was immunoSEQ multiplex PCR, and TCRdb's table has in-frame clones only and misses some. The sample has about 91,000 clones; 83% are singletons. Stated time point: peripheral blood 6 weeks after treatment start. The specimen comprised PBMCs, sampled around atezolizumab (anti-PD-L1) treatment. The receptors here all came from a man aged 70 or older with urothelial cancer.

This chain's CDR3 is CASSSPADTQYF. The CDR3 DNA reads TGTGCCAGCAGCTCCCCAGCGGATACGCAGTATTTT. The genes are TRBV11-2 and TRBJ2-3; D is unclear. This CDR3 contains 12 residues. Between the trimmed V and J ends, which lost 4 bases and 6 bases, there was a span of 8 bases. Germline CDR1 reads SGHAT; CDR2 reads FQNNGV.

The gene calls are TRBV5-6 and TRBJ1-1, with 9 bases matching TRBD1. V lost 4 bases, J lost 6 bases, and 4 bases stayed unmatched. Per the germline V gene, CDR1 is SGHDT and CDR2 is YYEEEE. The CDR3 contains 13 residues. CDR3 amino acids: CASSRGQGAEAFF. CDR3 nucleotides: TGTGCCAGCAGCCGGGGACAGGGCGCTGAAGCTTTCTTT.

This clone is a singleton in its sample. The chain couples TRBV5-1 to TRBJ1-1; maybe TRBD1 (5 bases). The CDR3 has 17 amino acids. Germline lookup yields CDR1 SGHRS and CDR2 YFSETQ. V was pared by 0 bases and J by 5 bases, with 20 bases between. This CDR3 is CASSLAALGSRGTEAFF. The CDR3 nucleotides read TGCGCCAGCAGCTTGGCCGCTCTGGGCAGCCGGGGGACTGAAGCTTTCTTT.

The chain has TRBV6-5 and TRBJ2-7, with D possibly matching TRBD1 (6 bases). The CDR3 length is 16 residues. V was clipped by 1 base and J by 5 bases, with 18 bases between them. The germline V gene has CDR1 MNHEY and CDR2 SVGAGI. The CDR3 spells CASSYLSGAKVDEQYF. In DNA, the CDR3 is TGTGCCAGCAGTTACTTGTCAGGGGCGAAAGTAGACGAGCAGTACTTC.

This chain connects TRBV7-2 to TRBJ1-1, with D uncertain. The CDR3 loop spans 14 amino acids. In germline, CDR1 is SGHTA, CDR2 FQGNSA. Trimming removed 1 base from V and 4 bases from J, with 10 bases in between. CDR3 region: CASSLDEGGTEAFF. The DNA of the CDR3 is TGTGCCAGCAGCTTAGACGAGGGTGGCACTGAAGCTTTCTTT.

The rearrangement joins TRBV19 to TRBJ1-5; D call uncertain. CDR1 and CDR2 (germline): LNHDA, SQIVND (reference sequence). This CDR3 has 13 residues. V was clipped by 3 bases and J by 4 bases, with 7 bases between them. The DNA for the CDR3 is TGTGCCAGTAGTATTGAACTAAATCAGCCCCAGCATTTT. Encoded protein: CASSIELNQPQHF.

The chain carries TRBV11-2 and TRBJ2-7; no clear D. CDR1 SGHAT and CDR2 FQNNGV come from the germline V gene. The CDR3 is 13 amino acids. V lost 6 bases to trimming and J lost 4 bases, with 13 bases between them. In DNA, the CDR3 is TGTGCCAGCAGTTATAATGGGCTGTACGAGCAGTACTTC. This encodes CASSYNGLYEQYF.

V is TRBV7-9 and J is TRBJ1-2; no clear D gene. The CDR3 consists of 15 residues. The V end lost 1 base, the J end lost 7 bases, and 16 bases lay between the germline ends. CDR1 is SEHNR, CDR2 FQNEAQ, per germline (reference sequence). The CDR3 DNA sequence: TGTGCCAGCAGCTTAGAAATATCAGCCACGGGTGGCTACACCTTC. Its protein product is CASSLEISATGGYTF.

This clone has just a few counts. The chain combines TRBV18 with TRBJ1-1; D unresolved. The CDR3 is 15 amino acids. Germline V gene sequence: CDR1 KGHSH, CDR2 LQKENI. V shed 1 base and J shed 5 bases, with 14 bases lying between them. The CDR3: CASSPQVIERTEAFF. DNA for the CDR3: TGTGCCAGCTCACCACAGGTAATTGAGAGGACTGAAGCTTTCTTT.

This rearrangement joins TRBV5-4 to TRBJ2-2; D is possibly TRBD1 (6 bases). Germline V gene sequence: CDR1 SGHNT, CDR2 YYREEE (reference sequence). The CDR3 is 15 amino acids. V dropped 4 bases and J dropped 1 base, with 11 bases sitting between them. CDR3 protein: CASSPWGQNTGELFF. Written as DNA, the CDR3 is TGTGCCAGCAGCCCGTGGGGACAGAACACCGGGGAGCTGTTTTTT.

The rearrangement uses TRBV6-1 and TRBJ2-5, with 10 bases matching TRBD1. The CDR3 contains 14 residues. J gave up 5 bases and V 6 bases, and 6 bases lay outside the gene matches. Germline CDR1 and CDR2: MNHNS and SASEGT. The CDR3: CASRMGQGRETQYF. CDR3 DNA: TGTGCCAGCAGGATGGGACAGGGGAGGGAGACCCAGTACTTC.

CDR3 coding DNA: TGTGCCAGCAGCTTAGGACAGGGGGCGGAAAACACCATATATTTT. Protein sequence: CASSLGQGAENTIYF. V is TRBV7-2 and J is TRBJ1-3, with 10 nucleotides matching TRBD1. Germline V lookup: CDR1 SGHTA, CDR2 FQGNSA. V lost 1 base, J lost 6 bases, and 3 bases stayed unmatched. This CDR3 spans 15 amino acids.

The chain recombines TRBV2 with TRBJ2-2; TRBD1 matches 8 bases. The V segment lost 7 bases and the J segment 6 bases; nucleotides outside the gene matches: 22. The CDR3 is 19 amino acids. Germline V gene lookup returns CDR1 SNHLY and CDR2 FYNNEI. CDR3 DNA: TGTGCCAGCACCCGAAGCCGGTCCAGGGGGCGCGTGTTTCCCGGGGAGCTGTTTTTT. It codes for CASTRSRSRGRVFPGELFF.

The chain employs TRBV18 and TRBJ1-2, with TRBD1 matching 8 bases. J gave up 4 bases and V 0 bases, and 4 bases lay outside the gene matches. The CDR3 totals 15 residues. Germline V CDR1 and CDR2: KGHSH, LQKENI. CDR3 region: CASSPPTGASYGYTF. CDR3 sequence (DNA): TGTGCCAGCTCACCACCGACAGGGGCGTCCTATGGCTACACCTTC. The full variable domain, rest sourced from reference TRBV18 and TRBJ1-2, is NAGVMQNPRHLVRRRGQEARLRCSPMKGHSHVYWYRQLPEEGLKFMVYLQKENIIDESGMPKERFSAEFPKEGPSILRIQQVVRGDSAAYFCASSPPTGASYGYTFGSGTRLTVV.